This entry lists 2 T cell receptor beta chains sequenced from one sample in a study of T cell repertoires in cytomegalovirus infection. TCRdb reprocessed the reads via MiXCR and lists one record per CDR3 protein. The sample holds 100,000 to 150,000 distinct CDR3 sequences, roughly 9% seen once. Sequenced: PBMCs. The receptors derive from a human donor in good health (CMV status not recorded). Some clones in this sample may be carry-over from other donors' samples.

This chain connects TRBV6-2 or TRBV6-3 to TRBJ2-3; the D gene is possibly TRBD2 (5 bases). The germline gives CDR1 MNHEY, CDR2 SVGEGT. V was shortened by 1 base and J by 0 bases, with 14 bases between the two germline ends. The CDR3 runs 17 residues. The CDR3 DNA reads as TGTGCCAGCAGTTACTTTGTTGGCGGGCTCAGCACAGATACGCAGTATTTT. Translating gives CASSYFVGGLSTDTQYF.

There are many counts of this clonotype. The chain uses TRBV9 and TRBJ2-5; 9 positions agree with TRBD2. The V segment lost 3 bases and the J segment 5 bases; nucleotides outside the gene matches: 11. This CDR3 contains 16 residues. Looked up from germline, CDR1 is SGDLS and CDR2 is YYNGEE. CDR3 loop: CASSAPGLAVIETQYF. CDR3 nucleotides: TGTGCCAGCAGCGCCCCGGGACTAGCTGTAATCGAGACCCAGTACTTC.